Listed below are T cell receptor beta chains from one sample, sequenced in a study of cytomegalovirus exposure and HLA in healthy donors. Only in-frame clones appear in the TCRdb table, and some are missing; sequencing was by immunoSEQ multiplex PCR. The sample yields about 120,000 clones, about three quarters seen once. The sample was PBMCs. All receptors derive from a man between 60 and 75 years old in good health and CMV-seropositive. The CDR3 runs from the conserved cysteine through the conserved F or W.

CDR3 protein: CASSSWNEQFF
V gene: TRBV28

CDR3 protein: CASSFTGGDGYTF
V gene: TRBV5-6

CDR3 protein: CASSQGAWDTEAFF
V gene: TRBV5-5

CDR3 protein: CASSERQGNIQYF
V gene: TRBV19

CDR3 protein: CASSSGGEQYGYTF
V gene: TRBV28

CDR3 protein: CASSLGQAPYEQYF
V gene: TRBV28

CDR3 protein: CATSREVSPGYGYTF
V gene: TRBV15

CDR3 protein: CASSSQGSAQGYTF
V gene: TRBV28

CDR3 protein: CASSMGQGRGTEAFF
V gene: TRBV28

CDR3 protein: CASSLANRLMDTQYF
V gene: TRBV5-1

CDR3 protein: CASSPRPGTSSEQYF
V gene: TRBV6-6

CDR3 protein: CAIRPTSGMTGELFF
V gene: TRBV10-3

CDR3 protein: CASSQADTKNSPLHF
V gene: TRBV4-1

CDR3 protein: CASSPDRANYGYTF
V gene: TRBV7-8

CDR3 protein: CSLMTGEQYF
V gene: TRBV20-1

CDR3 protein: CSVEGSGGRGSRAGYTF
V gene: TRBV29-1

CDR3 protein: CASSYDLGQQYEQYF
V gene: TRBV6-5

CDR3 protein: CASSFQGFGTEAFF
V gene: TRBV5-1

CDR3 protein: CASSLYPGGGLGVQYF
V gene: TRBV27

CDR3 protein: CASSFSENTEAFF
V gene: TRBV5-6